This TCR beta chain originates from a study of T cells after somatic rescue of genetic block (dated by TCRdb to about 2020). About the full investigation: What the study looked at was long-term robustness, specifically in a T-cell system that came about through somatic rescue of a genetic block in T-cell development.

This clone was seen more than once but under ten times. No cognate antigen has been identified for it. No base-level quality is on record; no much larger clone is a single base apart. Library method: the immunoSEQ multiplex PCR assay. TCRdb carries this immuneACCESS record with in-frame sequences only. Its versions omit some clonotypes, under half of them owing to an unresolved V gene in the studies checked, with the rest unexplained. For this sample there are approximately 88,000 clones; more than 80% appear just once. The ten largest clonotypes hold 1.6% of the sample. Sequencing input: peripheral blood mononuclear cells (PBMCs). This TCR came from a woman younger than 35.

The nucleotide sequence is given as TGTGCCAGCAGCTTACTTTCGGGGATGAACACTGAAGCTTTCTTT. The resulting protein is CASSLLSGMNTEAFF. This receptor chain uses TRBV7-8 and TRBJ1-1, with no reliable assignment of the D segment. Relative to germline, V is 2 bases shorter and J is 0 bases shorter, with 10 bases between their ends. Taken from cysteine to phenylalanine, the CDR3 has 15 residues. CDR3 DNA only is kept here, 45 bases in frame from base 1. Based on the germline V gene, the CDR1 and CDR2 sequences are SGHVS and FQNEAQ.